This T cell receptor beta chain was recorded in a study of cytomegalovirus exposure and HLA in healthy donors. Notes on the study in general: As a later analysis showed, several of the most significant clusters appeared to be linked to common viral pathogens.

The V end lost 3 bases, the J end lost 0 bases, and 14 bases lay between the germline ends. The germline V gene has CDR1 ENHRY and CDR2 SYGVKD. The CDR3 consists of 16 residues. The primer mix had 60 Vbeta and 13 Jbeta primers. Generated by immunoSEQ multiplex PCR, the TCRdb table keeps only in-frame clones and is missing some. The sample consists of some 100,000 clones, around 84% of them appearing once. In the case of this clone: Its target is unknown.

Sequenced sample: PBMCs. This chain joins TRBV10-3 and TRBJ2-5; D might be TRBD1 (5 bases). The sequence was collected from a woman aged 18-35 years in good health and CMV-seronegative. CDR3 residues: CAISDTHQGNQETQYF. The CDR3, as DNA: TGTGCCATCAGTGATACCCACCAGGGAAACCAAGAGACCCAGTACTTC.